The 11 T cell receptor beta chains below were found in one sample sequenced in a study of spatial heterogeneity in lung cancer. TCRdb passed the 5' RACE reads through MiXCR, listing each CDR3 protein once. The table has under 150,000 distinct CDR3 sequences, 11% seen once; the top ten hold 20% to 25%. Time point defined: blood at routine non-recurrence follow-up after resection. The input for sequencing was PBMCs, taken at follow-up. These receptors all come from a female donor with early-stage non-small cell lung cancer.

This clonotype has just a few counts. The chain links TRBV19 to TRBJ2-3, with 10 bases aligning to TRBD2. J lost 5 bases, V lost 5 bases, and 4 bases had no gene match. The CDR3 totals 14 residues. Germline CDR1 reads LNHDA; CDR2 reads SQIVND (reference sequence). The CDR3 protein is CASSELAGKDTQYF. The CDR3 nucleotides are TGTGCCAGTAGTGAACTAGCGGGAAAAGATACGCAGTATTTT.

This clonotype was observed at least ten times. This CDR3 is CASSSPGQLIYGYTF. The CDR3 DNA is TGTGCCAGCAGTTCTCCGGGACAGCTGATCTATGGCTACACCTTC. The V call is TRBV12-3 or TRBV12-4, the J call TRBJ1-2; 7 bases map to TRBD1. This CDR3 has 15 amino acids. J was trimmed by 4 bases and V by 4 bases; bases with no gene match: 9.

This clonotype was observed many times. The chain employs TRBV12-3 or TRBV12-4 and TRBJ1-2; no clear D. Between the trimmed V and J ends, which lost 5 bases and 4 bases, there was a span of 14 bases. The CDR3 covers 14 residues. This CDR3 is CASSPRGQRYGYTF. DNA for the CDR3: TGTGCCAGCAGTCCCCGCGGCCAGCGCTATGGCTACACCTTC.

This clonotype was recorded many times. The chain links TRBV6-1 to TRBJ2-1; 9 nucleotides align to TRBD2. Unmatched junction bases numbered 8, after V lost 6 bases and J lost 8 bases. CDR3 size: 14 residues. CDR1 is MNHNS and CDR2 is SASEGT in the germline V gene. In nucleotides, the CDR3 is TGTGCCAGCAGATTTAGCGGGAGTGGGGATGAGCAGTTCTTC. Translating gives CASRFSGSGDEQFF.

This clonotype was counted many times. The chain links TRBV20-1 to TRBJ1-5; D gene ambiguous. The ends were cut back, 3 bases at V and 0 bases at J, with 6 bases in the middle. Germline V gives CDR1 DFQATT, CDR2 SNEGSKA (reference sequence). The CDR3 is 13 amino acids. DNA for the CDR3: TGCAGTGCTAGTCTCAATAGCAATCAGCCCCAGCATTTT. Translated, it gives CSASLNSNQPQHF.

V is TRBV7-9 and J is TRBJ1-5; TRBD1 might be the D (5 bases). The CDR3 totals 15 residues. V was shortened by 3 bases and J by 3 bases, with 12 bases between the two germline ends. The germline V gene encodes CDR1 SEHNR and CDR2 FQNEAQ (reference sequence). Written as DNA, the CDR3 is TGTGCCAGCAGCTTTGGGGGGAATCACAATCAGCCCCAGCATTTT. Translation gives CASSFGGNHNQPQHF.

This chain uses TRBV6-6 with TRBJ1-3; 7 positions agree with TRBD1. The CDR3 has 15 residues. Germline CDR1 and CDR2: MNHNY and SVGAGI (reference sequence). J gave up 2 bases and V 0 bases, and 1 base lay outside the gene matches. CDR3 sequence reads: CASSYSGTAGNTIYF. Here the CDR3 DNA reads TGTGCCAGCAGTTACTCTGGGACAGCTGGAAACACCATATATTTT.

This clonotype was counted a few times. The chain has TRBV18 and TRBJ1-1; perhaps TRBD1 as D (6 bases). Germline lookup yields CDR1 KGHSH and CDR2 LQKENI. Trimming stripped 6 bases from V and 5 bases from J, with 19 bases between. The CDR3 length is 15 residues. CDR3 loop: CASSPGTRGRTEAFF. For the CDR3, the DNA is TGTGCCAGCTCTCCCGGGACAAGGGGAAGGACTGAAGCTTTCTTT. The full variable domain, its missing parts supplied by reference TRBV18 and TRBJ1-1, is NAGVMQNPRHLVRRRGQEARLRCSPMKGHSHVYWYRQLPEEGLKFMVYLQKENIIDESGMPKERFSAEFPKEGPSILRIQQVVRGDSAAYFCASSPGTRGRTEAFFGQGTRLTVV.

This clonotype showed up just a few times. The chain employs TRBV20-1 and TRBJ2-7, with 9 nucleotides matching TRBD1. The germline V gene encodes CDR1 DFQATT and CDR2 SNEGSKA (reference sequence). V lost 2 bases, J lost 4 bases, and 9 bases stayed unmatched. The CDR3 spans 15 residues. In nucleotides, the CDR3 is TGCAGTGCTAGACCGGGACAGGGCGTTGCGTACGAGCAGTACTTC. Translating it yields CSARPGQGVAYEQYF.

This clonotype was detected a few times. The germline gene is not matched at one end of the junction; a read error may be the cause. This chain joins TRBV28 and TRBJ2-1; 9 bases agree with TRBD1. The CDR3 length is 13 residues. In germline, CDR1 is MDHEN, CDR2 SYDVKM. The CDR3 bases are TGTGCCAGCTCTCTAGCGAGGGGACAGGGTACTCTCTTC. It specifies CASSLARGQGTLF. Using reference TRBV28 and TRBJ2-1 for the parts outside the CDR3, the full variable domain is DVKVTQSSRYLVKRTGEKVFLECVQDMDHENMFWYRQDPGLGLRLIYFSYDVKMKEKGDIPEGYSVSREKKERFSLILESASTNQTSMYLCASSLARGQGTLFGPGTRLTVL.

This chain connects TRBV7-2 to TRBJ2-1; 11 positions agree with TRBD1. V shed 4 bases, J shed 7 bases, and the junction held 12 bases outside the gene matches. CDR1 and CDR2 (germline): SGHTA, FQGNSA. The CDR3 runs 17 residues. In DNA, the CDR3 is TGTGCCAGCAGCTCCCCGGCCGGGACAGGGGGATTTAATGAGCAGTTCTTC. Amino acid sequence: CASSSPAGTGGFNEQFF.